This section outlines one TCR beta chain sequence together with its context. The sample belongs to a study of blood T cell repertoires in COVID-19. Study-level background: From the United States, Italy and Spain came samples of acute and convalescent COVID-19.

In the original workflow: Nucleated cell counts were estimated from reference gene primer amplification. Some clones are missing from TCRdb's copy, which holds only in-frame ones; the method was immunoSEQ multiplex PCR. Clone size and V and J calls were adopted from that table, with D and trimming inferred from the DNA. The table shows fewer than 200,000 clones, with approximately 91% occurring only once. In germline, CDR1 is MDHEN, CDR2 SYDVKM. Germline trimming cut 6 bases from V and 4 bases from J; bases unmatched to any gene: 9. The CDR3 runs to 15 residues. The Seattle patients joined while their infection was active and were tracked longitudinally afterward.

The chain links TRBV28 to TRBJ2-4; 7 nucleotides line up with TRBD1. Material for sequencing was peripheral blood. The sequence came from a man younger than 30 with COVID-19, enrolled during active disease. CDR3 loop: CASRRRQGTKNIQYF. CDR3 nucleotide sequence: TGTGCCAGCAGACGTCGACAGGGAACAAAAAACATTCAGTACTTC.